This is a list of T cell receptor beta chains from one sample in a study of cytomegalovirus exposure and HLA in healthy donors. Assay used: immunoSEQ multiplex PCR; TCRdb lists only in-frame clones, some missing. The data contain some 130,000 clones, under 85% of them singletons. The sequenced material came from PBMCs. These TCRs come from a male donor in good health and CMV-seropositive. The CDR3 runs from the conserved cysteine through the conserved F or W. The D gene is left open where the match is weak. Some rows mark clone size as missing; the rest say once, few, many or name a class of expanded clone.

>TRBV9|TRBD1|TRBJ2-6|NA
CASSTGQGPGGANVLTF
TGTGCCAGCAGCACCGGACAGGGCCCAGGCGGGGCCAACGTCCTGACTTTC
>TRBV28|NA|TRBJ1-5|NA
CAKMYGGKFNQPQHF
TGTGCCAAGATGTACGGGGGAAAGTTCAATCAGCCCCAGCATTTT
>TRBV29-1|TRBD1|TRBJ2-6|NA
CSVGAGTGISGANGLTF
TGCAGCGTAGGCGCCGGGACAGGAATCTCTGGGGCCAACGGCCTGACTTTC
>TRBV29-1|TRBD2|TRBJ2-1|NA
CSVEGLPVLAGEKQFF
TGCAGCGTTGAAGGGCTACCGGTACTAGCGGGAGAAAAGCAGTTCTTC
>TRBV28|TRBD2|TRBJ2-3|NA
CVSGSASTDTQYF
TGTGTCAGCGGGAGCGCTAGCACAGATACGCAGTATTTT
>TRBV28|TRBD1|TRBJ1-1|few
CASSFRTGARGGTEAFF
TGTGCCAGCAGTTTTAGAACAGGGGCCCGAGGGGGCACTGAAGCTTTCTTT
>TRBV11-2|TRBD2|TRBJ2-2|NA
CASSLRSGAVMELFF
TGTGCCAGCAGCCTCCGCAGCGGGGCCGTAATGGAGCTGTTTTTT
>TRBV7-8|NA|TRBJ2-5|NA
CASSYTAGDQETQYF
TGTGCCAGCAGCTATACAGCAGGGGACCAAGAGACCCAGTACTTC
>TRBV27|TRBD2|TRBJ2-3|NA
CASATSGGGTDTQYF
TGTGCCAGTGCGACTAGCGGGGGTGGCACAGATACGCAGTATTTT
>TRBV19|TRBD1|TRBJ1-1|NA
CASSIGQGNTEAFF
TGTGCCAGTAGTATCGGACAGGGGAACACTGAAGCTTTCTTT
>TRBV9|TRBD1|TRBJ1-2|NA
CASSPRTGRGYTF
TGTGCCAGCAGCCCCCGGACAGGGCGAGGCTACACCTTC
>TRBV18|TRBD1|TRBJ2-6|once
CASSPILQGGSGANVLTF
TGTGCCAGCTCACCAATATTACAGGGGGGCTCTGGGGCCAACGTCCTGACTTTC
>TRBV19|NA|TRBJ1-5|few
CASGGVQSNQPQHF
TGTGCCAGTGGGGGGGTACAAAGCAATCAGCCCCAGCATTTT
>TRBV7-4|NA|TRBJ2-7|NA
CASSHQLEQYF
TGTGCCAGCAGCCACCAACTTGAGCAGTACTTC
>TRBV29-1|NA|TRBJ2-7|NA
CSATGWSSYEQYF
TGCAGCGCCACAGGTTGGAGCTCCTACGAGCAGTACTTC
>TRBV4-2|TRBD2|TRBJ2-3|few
CASSLSLAGSFTDTQYF
TGTGCCAGCAGCCTCTCTCTAGCGGGGTCCTTCACAGATACGCAGTATTTT
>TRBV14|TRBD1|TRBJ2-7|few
CASGRQGSYEQYF
TGTGCCAGCGGTCGACAGGGGTCCTACGAGCAGTACTTC
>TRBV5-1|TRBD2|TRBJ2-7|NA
CASSLIGGAGDPYEQYF
TGCGCCAGCAGCTTGATCGGGGGAGCGGGAGACCCCTACGAGCAGTACTTC
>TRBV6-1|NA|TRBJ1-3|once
CASSELTPSSGNTIYF
TGTGCCAGCAGTGAATTGACACCGAGCTCTGGAAACACCATATATTTT
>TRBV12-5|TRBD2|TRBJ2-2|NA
CASGLATSGNTGELFF
TGTGCTAGTGGTTTGGCGACTAGCGGGAACACCGGGGAGCTGTTTTTT
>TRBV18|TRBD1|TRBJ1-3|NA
CASSPRRDSSGNTIYF
TGTGCCAGCTCACCACGGCGGGACAGCTCTGGAAACACCATATATTTT
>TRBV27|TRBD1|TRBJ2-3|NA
CASSLGQEGTDTQYF
TGTGCCAGCAGTCTCGGACAGGAAGGTACAGATACGCAGTATTTT
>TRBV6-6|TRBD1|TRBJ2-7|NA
CASSPRGGTGTYEQYF
TGTGCCAGCAGTCCCAGAGGCGGGACAGGGACCTACGAGCAGTACTTC
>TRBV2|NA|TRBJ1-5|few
CATQGLGQPQHF
TGTGCCACCCAGGGATTGGGGCAGCCCCAGCATTTT
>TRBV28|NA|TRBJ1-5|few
CASSLGGNSNQPQHF
TGTGCCAGCAGTTTAGGCGGGAATAGCAATCAGCCCCAGCATTTT
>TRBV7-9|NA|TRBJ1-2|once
CASSMDSLINYGYTF
TGTGCCAGCAGCATGGACAGCCTGATTAACTATGGCTACACCTTC
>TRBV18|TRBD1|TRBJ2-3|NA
CASSLTGTGRTDTQYF
TGTGCCAGCTCACTTACCGGGACAGGGCGCACAGATACGCAGTATTTT
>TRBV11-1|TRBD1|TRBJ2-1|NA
CASSYQDRDNEQFF
TGTGCCAGCAGCTACCAGGACAGGGACAATGAGCAGTTCTTC
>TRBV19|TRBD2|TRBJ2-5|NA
CASSIVGGGETQYF
TGTGCCAGTAGTATAGTTGGCGGGGGGGAGACCCAGTACTTC
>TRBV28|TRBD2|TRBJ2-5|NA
CASSFTSGGRQGAQYF
TGTGCCAGCAGTTTTACTAGCGGGGGGCGGCAGGGGGCCCAGTACTTC
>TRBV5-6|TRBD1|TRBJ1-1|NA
CASSSPGQGNTEAFF
TGTGCCAGCAGCTCTCCGGGACAGGGGAACACTGAAGCTTTCTTT
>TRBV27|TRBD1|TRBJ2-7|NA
CASRGTGDYEQYF
TGTGCCAGCCGCGGGACAGGGGACTACGAGCAGTACTTC
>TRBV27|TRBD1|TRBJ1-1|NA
CASSDRGANTEAFF
TGTGCCAGCAGTGACAGGGGGGCGAACACTGAAGCTTTCTTT
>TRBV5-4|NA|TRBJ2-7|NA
CASSLGQGPYEQYF
TGTGCCAGCAGCTTGGGTCAGGGTCCCTACGAGCAGTACTTC
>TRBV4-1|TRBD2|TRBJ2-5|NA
CASSQDPGGAKETQYF
TGCGCCAGCAGCCAAGATCCGGGGGGAGCGAAAGAGACCCAGTACTTC
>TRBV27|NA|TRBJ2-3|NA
CASSLGDSSTDTQYF
TGTGCCAGCTCCCTAGGAGACTCTAGCACAGATACGCAGTATTTT
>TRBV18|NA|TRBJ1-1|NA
CASSPNSNTEAFF
TGTGCCAGCTCACCCAACTCCAACACTGAAGCTTTCTTT